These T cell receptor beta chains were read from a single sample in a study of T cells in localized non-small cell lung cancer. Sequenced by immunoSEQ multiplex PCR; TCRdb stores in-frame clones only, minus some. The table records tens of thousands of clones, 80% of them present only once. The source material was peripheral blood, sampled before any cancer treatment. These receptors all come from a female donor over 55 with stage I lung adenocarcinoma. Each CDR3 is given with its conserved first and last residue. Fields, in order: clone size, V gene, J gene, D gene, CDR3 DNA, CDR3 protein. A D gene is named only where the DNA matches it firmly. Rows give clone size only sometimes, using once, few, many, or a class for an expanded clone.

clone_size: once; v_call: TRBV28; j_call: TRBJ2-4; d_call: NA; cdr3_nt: TGTGCCAGCAGTGAACCCGGGTCCGGTGACATTCAGTACTTC; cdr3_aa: CASSEPGSGDIQYF
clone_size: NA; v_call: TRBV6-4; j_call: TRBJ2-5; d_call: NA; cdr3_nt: TGTGCCAGTAGGATCCGGATTCAAGAGACCCAGTACTTC; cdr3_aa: CASRIRIQETQYF
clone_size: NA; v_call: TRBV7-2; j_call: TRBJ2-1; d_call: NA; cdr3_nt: TGTGCCAGCAGCCCCAGTGCTAGATTGGGCGGGCAGTTCTTC; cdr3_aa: CASSPSARLGGQFF
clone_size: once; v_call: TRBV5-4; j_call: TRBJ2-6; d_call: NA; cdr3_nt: TGTGCGTCAGGGATCGCTGGGGCCAACGTCCTGACTTTC; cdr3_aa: CASGIAGANVLTF
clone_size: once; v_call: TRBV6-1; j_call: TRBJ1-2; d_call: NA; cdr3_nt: TGTGCCAGCAGTGAAAACCCCCAGGGCCTCGGCTATGGCTACACCTTC; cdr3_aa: CASSENPQGLGYGYTF
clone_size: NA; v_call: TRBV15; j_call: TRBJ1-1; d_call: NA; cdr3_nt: TGTGCCACCAGCAGAGATGCGGGTATTACTGAAGCTTTCTTT; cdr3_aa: CATSRDAGITEAFF
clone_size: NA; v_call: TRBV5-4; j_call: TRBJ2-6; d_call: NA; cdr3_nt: TGTGCCAGCAGCTCGGACTCCGCCAGGGCCGGGGCCAACGTCCTGACTTTC; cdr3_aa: CASSSDSARAGANVLTF
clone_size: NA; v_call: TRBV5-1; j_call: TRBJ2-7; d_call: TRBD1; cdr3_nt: TGCGCCAGCAGCCCGGACAGGGGCGACTACGAGCAGTACTTC; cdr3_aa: CASSPDRGDYEQYF
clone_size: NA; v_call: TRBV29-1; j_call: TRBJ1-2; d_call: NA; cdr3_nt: TGCAGCGTGTCGACAGCTAACTATGGCTACACCTTC; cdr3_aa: CSVSTANYGYTF
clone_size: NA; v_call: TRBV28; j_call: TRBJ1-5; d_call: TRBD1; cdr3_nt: TGTGCCAGCAGTCCCAGGGACAGGGGAACAGTTCAGCCCCAGCATTTT; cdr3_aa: CASSPRDRGTVQPQHF
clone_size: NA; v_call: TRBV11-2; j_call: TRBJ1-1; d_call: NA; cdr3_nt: TGTGCCAGCAGCTTAGTTCAGGGGATTAACACTGAAGCTTTCTTT; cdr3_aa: CASSLVQGINTEAFF
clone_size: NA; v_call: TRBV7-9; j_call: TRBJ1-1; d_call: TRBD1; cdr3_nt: TGTGCCAGCAGCCACTCGCCGGGACAGGGCGCGAACACTGAAGCTTTCTTT; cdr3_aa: CASSHSPGQGANTEAFF
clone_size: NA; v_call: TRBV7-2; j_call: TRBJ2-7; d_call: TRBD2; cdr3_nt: TGTGCCAGCAGCTTAGATAGACTAGCCGATAGGGAGCAGTACTTC; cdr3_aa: CASSLDRLADREQYF
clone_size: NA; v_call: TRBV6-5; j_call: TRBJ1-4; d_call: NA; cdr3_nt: TGTGCCAGCAGTTACTCGGGGATGTCTAATGAAAAACTGTTTTTT; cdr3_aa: CASSYSGMSNEKLFF
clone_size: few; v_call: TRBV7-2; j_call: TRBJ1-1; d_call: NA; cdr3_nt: TGTGCCAGCAGCTTGGAGTCCCCAGCCAGACAGGCGGGAGCTTTCTTT; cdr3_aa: CASSLESPARQAGAFF
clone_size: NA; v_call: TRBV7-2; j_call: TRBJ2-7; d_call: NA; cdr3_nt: TGTGCCAGCAGCTTACAAGCCTACGAGCAGTACTTC; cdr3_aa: CASSLQAYEQYF
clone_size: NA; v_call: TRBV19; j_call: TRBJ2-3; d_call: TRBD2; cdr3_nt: TGTGCCAGTAGTACCGGACTAGCAGGGACAGATACGCAGTATTTT; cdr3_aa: CASSTGLAGTDTQYF
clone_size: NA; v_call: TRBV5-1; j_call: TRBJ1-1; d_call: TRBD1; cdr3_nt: TGCGCCAGCAGCTTGGGAGGGGGCGTGAACACTGAAGCTTTCTTT; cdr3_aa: CASSLGGGVNTEAFF
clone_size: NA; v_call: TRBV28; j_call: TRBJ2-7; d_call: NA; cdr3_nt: TGTGCCAGCAACCCTCCACTAGAAGGAATCTACGAGCAGTACTTC; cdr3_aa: CASNPPLEGIYEQYF
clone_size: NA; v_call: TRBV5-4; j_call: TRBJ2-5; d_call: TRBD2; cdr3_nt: TGTGCCAGCAGCAGACCAGGACTAGCGGGAGGGCCGGAGACCCAGTACTTC; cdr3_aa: CASSRPGLAGGPETQYF
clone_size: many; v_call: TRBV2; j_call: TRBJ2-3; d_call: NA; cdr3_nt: TGTGCCAGCAGTACTCGGGAGACAGATACGCAGTATTTT; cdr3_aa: CASSTRETDTQYF
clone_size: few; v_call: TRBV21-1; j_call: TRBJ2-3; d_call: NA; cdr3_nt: TGTGCCAGCAGCATACCGGGACAGGGCATTTTGCAGTATTTT; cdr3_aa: CASSIPGQGILQYF
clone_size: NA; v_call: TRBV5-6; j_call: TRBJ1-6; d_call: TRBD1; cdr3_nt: TGTGCCAGCAGCAGACGGACAGGGCGATCACCCCTCCACTTT; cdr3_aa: CASSRRTGRSPLHF
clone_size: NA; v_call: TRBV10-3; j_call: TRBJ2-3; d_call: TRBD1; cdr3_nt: TGTGCCATCAGTGAGTCCGGACAGGGGGCAGATACGCAGTATTTT; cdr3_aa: CAISESGQGADTQYF
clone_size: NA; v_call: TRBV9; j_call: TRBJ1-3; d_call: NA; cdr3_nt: TGTGCCAGCAGCGTAGGCCCGGACTCTGGAAACACCATATATTTT; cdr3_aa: CASSVGPDSGNTIYF
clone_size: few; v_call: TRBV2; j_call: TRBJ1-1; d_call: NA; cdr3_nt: TGTGCCAGCAGTGAATATACTGAAGCTTTCTTT; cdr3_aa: CASSEYTEAFF
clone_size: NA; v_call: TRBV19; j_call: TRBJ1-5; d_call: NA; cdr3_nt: TGTGCCAGTAGTTCCGCGACACTTAGCAATCAGCCCCAGCATTTT; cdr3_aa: CASSSATLSNQPQHF
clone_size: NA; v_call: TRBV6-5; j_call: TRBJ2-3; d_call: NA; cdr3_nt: TGTGCCAGCAGTTATATCGGCGCCACCCGCACAGATACGCAGTATTTT; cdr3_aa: CASSYIGATRTDTQYF
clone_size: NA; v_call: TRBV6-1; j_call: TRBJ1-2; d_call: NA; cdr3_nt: TGTGCCAGCAGTGAAACAGCTACGGACAGAACCTATGGCTACACCTTC; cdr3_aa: CASSETATDRTYGYTF
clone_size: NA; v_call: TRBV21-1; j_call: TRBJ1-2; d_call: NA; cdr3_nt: TGTGCCAGCAGCATTTTGCGGACAGGGGGACCTAACTATGGCTACACCTTC; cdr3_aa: CASSILRTGGPNYGYTF
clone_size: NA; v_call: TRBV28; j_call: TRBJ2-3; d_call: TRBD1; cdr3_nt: TGTGCCAGCAGTTTGGGACAGGGGTCCGAAGATACGCAGTATTTT; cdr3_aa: CASSLGQGSEDTQYF
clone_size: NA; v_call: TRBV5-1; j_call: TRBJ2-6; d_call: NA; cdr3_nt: TGCGCCAGCAGCTTGGGCGGTGTTGGGGCCAACGTCCTGACTTTC; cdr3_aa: CASSLGGVGANVLTF